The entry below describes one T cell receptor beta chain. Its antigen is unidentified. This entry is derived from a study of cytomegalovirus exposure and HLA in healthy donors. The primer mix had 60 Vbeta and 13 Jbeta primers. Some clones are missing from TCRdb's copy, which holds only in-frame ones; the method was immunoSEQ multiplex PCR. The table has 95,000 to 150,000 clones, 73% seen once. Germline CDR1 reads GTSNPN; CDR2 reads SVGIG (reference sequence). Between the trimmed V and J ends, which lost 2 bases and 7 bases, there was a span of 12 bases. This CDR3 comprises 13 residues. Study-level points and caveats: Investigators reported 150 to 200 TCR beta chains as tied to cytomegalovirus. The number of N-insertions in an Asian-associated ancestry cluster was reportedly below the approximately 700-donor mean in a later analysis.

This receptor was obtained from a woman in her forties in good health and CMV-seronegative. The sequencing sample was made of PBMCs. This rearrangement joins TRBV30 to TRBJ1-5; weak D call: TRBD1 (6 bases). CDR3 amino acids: CAWSLGGDQPQHF. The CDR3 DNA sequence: TGTGCCTGGAGTTTAGGGGGAGACCAGCCCCAGCATTTT.